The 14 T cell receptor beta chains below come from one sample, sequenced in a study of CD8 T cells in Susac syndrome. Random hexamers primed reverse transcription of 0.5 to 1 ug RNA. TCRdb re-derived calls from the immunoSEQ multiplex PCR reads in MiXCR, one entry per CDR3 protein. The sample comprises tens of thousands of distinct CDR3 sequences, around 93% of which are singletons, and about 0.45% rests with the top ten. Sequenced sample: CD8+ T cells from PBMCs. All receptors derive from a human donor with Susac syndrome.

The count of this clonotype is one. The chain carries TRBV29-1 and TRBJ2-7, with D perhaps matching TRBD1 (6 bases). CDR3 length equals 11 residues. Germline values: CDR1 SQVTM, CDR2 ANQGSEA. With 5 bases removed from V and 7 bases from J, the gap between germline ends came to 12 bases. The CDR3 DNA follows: TGCAGCGTTTACAGGGTAGGGGAGCAGTACTTC. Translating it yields CSVYRVGEQYF.

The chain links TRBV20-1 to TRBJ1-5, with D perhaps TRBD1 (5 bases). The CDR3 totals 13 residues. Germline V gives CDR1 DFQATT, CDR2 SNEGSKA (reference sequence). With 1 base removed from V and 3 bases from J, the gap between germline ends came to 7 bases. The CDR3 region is CSARGQINQPQHF. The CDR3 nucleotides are TGCAGTGCTAGAGGACAGATCAATCAGCCCCAGCATTTT.

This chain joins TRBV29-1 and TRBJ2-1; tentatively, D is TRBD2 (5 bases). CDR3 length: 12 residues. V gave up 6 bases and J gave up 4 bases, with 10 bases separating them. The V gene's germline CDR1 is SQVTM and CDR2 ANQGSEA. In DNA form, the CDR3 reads TGCAGCGTCCGATCGGGATACAATGAGCAGTTCTTC. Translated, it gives CSVRSGYNEQFF.

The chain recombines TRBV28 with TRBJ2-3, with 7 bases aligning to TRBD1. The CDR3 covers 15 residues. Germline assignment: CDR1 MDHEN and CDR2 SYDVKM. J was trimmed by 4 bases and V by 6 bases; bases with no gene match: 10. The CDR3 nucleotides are TGTGCCAGCAGCTCCTCGCGACAGGGCCCAGATACGCAGTATTTT. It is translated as CASSSSRQGPDTQYF.

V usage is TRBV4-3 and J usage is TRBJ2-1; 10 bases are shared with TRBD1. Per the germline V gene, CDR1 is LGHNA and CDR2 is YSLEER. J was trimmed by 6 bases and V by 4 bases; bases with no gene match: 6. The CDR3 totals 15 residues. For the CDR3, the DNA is TGCGCCAGCAGCCCCGGGACAGGGGTAGGCAATGAGCAGTTCTTC. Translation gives CASSPGTGVGNEQFF.

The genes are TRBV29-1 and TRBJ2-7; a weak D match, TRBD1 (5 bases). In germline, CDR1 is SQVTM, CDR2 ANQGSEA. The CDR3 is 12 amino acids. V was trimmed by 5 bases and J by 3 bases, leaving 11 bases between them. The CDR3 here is CSVSQGGYEQYF. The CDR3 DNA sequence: TGCAGCGTTTCGCAGGGCGGCTACGAGCAGTACTTC.

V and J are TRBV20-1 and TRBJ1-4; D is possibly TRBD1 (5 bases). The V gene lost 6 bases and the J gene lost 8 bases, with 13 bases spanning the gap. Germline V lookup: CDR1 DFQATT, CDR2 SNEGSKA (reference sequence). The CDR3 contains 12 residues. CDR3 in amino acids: CSAPGTSEKLFF. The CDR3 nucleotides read TGCAGTGCCCCAGGGACGTCGGAAAAACTGTTTTTT.

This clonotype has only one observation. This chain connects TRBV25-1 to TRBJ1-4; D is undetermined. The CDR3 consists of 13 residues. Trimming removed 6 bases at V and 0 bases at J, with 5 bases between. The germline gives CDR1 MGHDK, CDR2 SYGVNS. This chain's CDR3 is CASSAATNEKLFF. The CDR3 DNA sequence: TGTGCCAGCAGCGCAGCAACTAATGAAAAACTGTTTTTT.

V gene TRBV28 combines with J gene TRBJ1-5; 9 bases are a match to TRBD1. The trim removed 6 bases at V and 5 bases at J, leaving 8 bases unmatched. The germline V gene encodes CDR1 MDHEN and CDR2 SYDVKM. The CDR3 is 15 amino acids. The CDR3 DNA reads TGTGCCAGCAGCGCGACAGGGGGGTGGGATCAGCCCCAGCATTTT. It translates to CASSATGGWDQPQHF.

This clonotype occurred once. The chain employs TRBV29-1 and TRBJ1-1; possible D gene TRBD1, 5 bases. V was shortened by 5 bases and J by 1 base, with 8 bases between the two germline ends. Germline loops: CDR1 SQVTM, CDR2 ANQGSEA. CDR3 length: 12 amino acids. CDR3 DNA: TGCAGCGTTATCCAGGGGAACACTGAAGCTTTCTTT. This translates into CSVIQGNTEAFF.

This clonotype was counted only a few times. The CDR3 bases are TGCAGTGCGAGTGGACTAGCGGGAGCCGAGCAGTACTTC. Translation: CSASGLAGAEQYF. The J gene is TRBJ2-7, the V gene TRBV20-1, with 13 bases fitting TRBD2. CDR1 DFQATT and CDR2 SNEGSKA come from the germline V gene (reference sequence). CDR3 length equals 13 residues. V dropped 6 bases and J dropped 6; count of bases not matched to a gene: 5.

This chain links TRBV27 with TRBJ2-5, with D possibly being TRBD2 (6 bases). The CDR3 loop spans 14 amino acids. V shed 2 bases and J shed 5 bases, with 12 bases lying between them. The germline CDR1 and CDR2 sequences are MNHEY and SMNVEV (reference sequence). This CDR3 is CASSLGGGTETQYF. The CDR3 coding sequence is TGTGCCAGCAGTTTAGGTGGGGGGACGGAGACCCAGTACTTC.

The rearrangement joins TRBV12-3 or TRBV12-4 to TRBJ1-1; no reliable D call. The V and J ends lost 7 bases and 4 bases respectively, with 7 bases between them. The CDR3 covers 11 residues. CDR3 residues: CASTPGTEAFF. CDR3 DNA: TGTGCCAGCACCCCGGGCACTGAAGCTTTCTTT.

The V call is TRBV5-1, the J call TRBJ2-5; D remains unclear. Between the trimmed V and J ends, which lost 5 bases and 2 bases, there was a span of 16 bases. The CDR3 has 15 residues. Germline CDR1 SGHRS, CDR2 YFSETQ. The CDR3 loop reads CASRLLSGNQETQYF. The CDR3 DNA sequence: TGCGCCAGCAGACTATTGTCAGGAAATCAAGAGACCCAGTACTTC.